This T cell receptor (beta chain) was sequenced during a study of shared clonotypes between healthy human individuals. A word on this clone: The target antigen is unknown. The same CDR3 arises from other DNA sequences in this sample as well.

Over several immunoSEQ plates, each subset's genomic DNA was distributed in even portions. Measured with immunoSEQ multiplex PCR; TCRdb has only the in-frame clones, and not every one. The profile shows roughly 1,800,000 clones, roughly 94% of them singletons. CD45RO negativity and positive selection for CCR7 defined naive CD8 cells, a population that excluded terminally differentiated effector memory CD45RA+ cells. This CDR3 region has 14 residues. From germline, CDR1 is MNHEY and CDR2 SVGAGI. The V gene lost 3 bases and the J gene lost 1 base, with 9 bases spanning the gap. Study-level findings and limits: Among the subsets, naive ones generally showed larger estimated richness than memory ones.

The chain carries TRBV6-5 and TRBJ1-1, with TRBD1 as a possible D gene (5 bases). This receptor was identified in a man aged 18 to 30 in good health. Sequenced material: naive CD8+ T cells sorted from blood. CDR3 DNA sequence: TGTGCCAGCAGTTATGGGGGAGAGAACACTGAAGCTTTCTTT. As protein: CASSYGGENTEAFF.